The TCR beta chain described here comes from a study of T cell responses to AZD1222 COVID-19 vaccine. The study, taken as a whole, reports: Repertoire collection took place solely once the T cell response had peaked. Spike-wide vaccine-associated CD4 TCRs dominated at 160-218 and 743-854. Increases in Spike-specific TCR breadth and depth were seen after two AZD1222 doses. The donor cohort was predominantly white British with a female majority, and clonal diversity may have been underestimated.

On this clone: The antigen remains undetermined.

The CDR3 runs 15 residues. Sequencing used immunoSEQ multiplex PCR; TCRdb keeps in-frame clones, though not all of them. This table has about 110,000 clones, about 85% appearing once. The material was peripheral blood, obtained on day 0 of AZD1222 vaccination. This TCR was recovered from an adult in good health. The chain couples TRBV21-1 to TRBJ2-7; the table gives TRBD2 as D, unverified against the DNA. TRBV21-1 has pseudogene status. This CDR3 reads CASLPRGDPTYEQYF. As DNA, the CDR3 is TGTGCCAGCCTTCCCCGGGGGGATCCCACCTACGAGCAGTACTTC.